The sequence of this TCR beta chain was determined in a study of OX40 agonist ivuxolimab in advanced cancers. Study-wide context: Ivuxolimab was a fully human IgG2 agonistic monoclonal antibody targeting the costimulatory receptor OX40 (CD134). Intravenous ivuxolimab was administered to patients every 2 weeks at six dose levels: 0.01, 0.1, 0.3, 1.5, 3 and 10 mg/kg. Of the roughly 51 dose-escalation patients, hepatocellular carcinoma was present in about 20, melanoma in approximately 15, renal cell carcinoma in 9 and head and neck cancer in 9. A male proportion of around 81% and a mean age of around 60 years, ranging from roughly 23 to 79, were recorded for the dose-escalation cohort. Prior anti-PD-1, anti-PD-L1 or anti-CTLA-4 therapy was permitted, and checkpoint inhibitors had been received by less than 45% of dose-escalation patients. Three dose-escalation patients achieved partial responses, one with hepatocellular carcinoma and two with cutaneous melanoma. Peripheral TCRbeta sequencing was intended to test whether TCR sequence diversity was altered and clonal T-cell expansion was caused by ivuxolimab. The paper reports the monotherapy dose-escalation portion (N ≈ 50 patients) of the phase I ivuxolimab trial. What the work shows at the level of the full study, not this receptor alone: After ivuxolimab, more expanded clones were found on average in CD8+ T cells than in CD4+ T cells. Antigen specificity was not determined for the clonally expanded peripheral T cells. At doses from 0.1 to 3.0 mg/kg, clonal expansion was seen in both CD4+ and CD8+ blood T cells between baseline and week 6. Low levels of normalized T-cell clonal expansion were also shown by some nonresponding patients. Partial responders in the 0.1-3.0 mg/kg groups had among the lowest normalized peripheral clonal expansion, especially among CD8+ T cells.

The trial excluded patients who had a history of autoimmune disease or were on systemic immunosuppression. Peripheral blood for TCR sequencing was drawn from every dose cohort at baseline, at cycle 4 day 1 and at cycle 7 day 1. Samples came from an open-label, multicenter, first-in-human phase I dose-escalation trial of ivuxolimab. Adults with locally advanced or metastatic melanoma, renal cell carcinoma, hepatocellular carcinoma or head and neck squamous cell carcinoma were enrolled in the trial. Before TCR sequencing, CD4+ T cells and CD8+ T cells from peripheral blood were sorted into separate populations. This clone was recorded only once. The antigen it recognizes is unknown. No base qualities exist here, and no much larger clone lies one base off it. The germline V gene supplies CDR1 SGHRS and CDR2 YFSETQ. CDR3 length: 15 amino acids, cysteine to phenylalanine. Only the CDR3 part of the read is kept: 45 bases, read in frame from the first base. Trimming takes 3 bases off V and 5 bases off J; junction bases not matched to a gene: 6.

Genomic DNA was extracted from sorted cells for sequencing of the TCRbeta CDR3 region. The immunoSEQ Assay was used to sequence the TCRbeta CDR3 regions. This is the immuneACCESS table as TCRdb keeps it, with only in-frame sequences that have V and J called. A part of the clones is gone; compared with another copy, unresolved V genes explain less than half, and the rest is unexplained. The sample records some 95,000 clones, less than 90% of which are singletons. The top ten hold 0.82% of the sample. This receptor was identified in an adult with an advanced solid tumor such as melanoma, head and neck, liver or kidney cancer. The rearrangement joined TRBV5-1 to TRBJ2-1, with 9 junctional bases fitting TRBD2. This sample comprised CD4+ or CD8+ T cells sorted from blood, obtained in a trial of the OX40 agonist ivuxolimab. The DNA sequence reads TGCGCCAGCAGCTCGTTTAGCGGGAGTAACAATGAGCAGTTCTTC. This is translated as CASSSFSGSNNEQFF.